Each of the 17 T cell receptor beta chains below was sequenced from the same sample in a study of control samples from healthy donors and cancer patients. Produced via immunoSEQ multiplex PCR; TCRdb's table is partial and in-frame only. The sample includes 160,000 or so clones, less than 95% seen only once; the top ten take around 13%. Sequenced: PBMCs. The receptors stem from a man between 60 and 75 years old with colorectal cancer.

The rearrangement uses TRBV5-1 and TRBJ1-2; possibly TRBD1 for D (5 bases). The CDR3 is made up of 13 amino acids. Germline values: CDR1 SGHRS, CDR2 YFSETQ. V lost 4 bases, J lost 4 bases, and 11 bases lay in between. The CDR3 spells CASSGDGIYGYTF. In DNA, the CDR3 is TGCGCCAGCAGCGGGGACGGCATCTATGGCTACACCTTC.

The chain employs TRBV25-1 and TRBJ1-1; D gene unclear. Trimming stripped 8 bases from V and 1 base from J, with 14 bases between. The CDR3 is 14 residues long. The germline V gene encodes CDR1 MGHDK and CDR2 SYGVNS. CDR3: CASWGDGENTEAFF. Here the CDR3 DNA reads TGTGCCAGCTGGGGAGACGGGGAGAACACTGAAGCTTTCTTT.

The chain carries TRBV27 and TRBJ1-1; no definite D call. The germline V gene encodes CDR1 MNHEY and CDR2 SMNVEV (reference sequence). The CDR3 loop spans 13 amino acids. Trimming pared 3 bases from V and 5 bases from J, leaving 10 bases between. CDR3 DNA: TGTGCCAGCAGTTTCAGTCCGGATACTGAAGCTTTCTTT. Its translation is CASSFSPDTEAFF.

This rearrangement joins TRBV6-5 to TRBJ1-2; D call uncertain. V lost 1 base and J lost 2, with 8 bases in between. The CDR3 runs to 14 residues. CDR1 and CDR2 from the germline V gene are MNHEY and SVGAGI. CDR3 nucleotides: TGTGCCAGCAGTTACTTGACCGCCAACTATGGCTACACCTTC. Translating it yields CASSYLTANYGYTF.

The chain couples TRBV14 to TRBJ2-1; D gene uncertain. Germline lookup yields CDR1 SGHDN and CDR2 FVKESK. The CDR3 length is 15 residues. V was clipped by 2 bases and J by 2 bases, with 10 bases between them. The CDR3 nucleotides are TGTGCCAGCAGCCAAAGAAAAGGTCCCTACAATGAGCAGTTCTTC. Its translation: CASSQRKGPYNEQFF.

This chain links TRBV19 with TRBJ2-2, with TRBD2 matching 7 bases. Trimming took 3 bases from V and 2 from J; bases not matched to a gene: 3. CDR3 length: 15 residues. Germline assignment: CDR1 LNHDA and CDR2 SQIVND (reference sequence). In nucleotides, the CDR3 is TGTGCCAGTAGTATTCGGGGGGAAAACACCGGGGAGCTGTTTTTT. Translating gives CASSIRGENTGELFF.

This rearrangement joins TRBV7-2 to TRBJ2-5; D not resolved. V was shortened by 2 bases and J by 4 bases, with 5 bases between the two germline ends. This CDR3 has 12 amino acids. The germline V gene has CDR1 SGHTA and CDR2 FQGNSA. The CDR3 reads CASSLSRETQYF. CDR3 nucleotide sequence: TGTGCCAGCAGCTTAAGCCGAGAGACCCAGTACTTC.

J is TRBJ2-5 and V is TRBV6-5; a possible D gene is TRBD2 (5 bases). The CDR3 covers 15 residues. V was pared by 6 bases and J by 1 base, with 15 bases between. Germline CDR1 reads MNHEY; CDR2 reads SVGAGI. CDR3: CASSDRRGFQETQYF. DNA for the CDR3: TGTGCCAGCAGCGATCGTCGGGGTTTCCAAGAGACCCAGTACTTC.

The CDR3 nucleotides are TGTGCCATCAGTGAGGGGCAGCCGAACACTGAAGCTTTCTTT. This gives the protein CAISEGQPNTEAFF. The J gene is TRBJ1-1, the V gene TRBV10-3; D gene ambiguous. This CDR3 has 14 residues. Looked up from germline, CDR1 is ENHRY and CDR2 is SYGVKD. The V gene lost 2 bases and the J gene lost 1 base, with 8 bases spanning the gap.

This clone was picked up one time. The rearrangement uses TRBV30 and TRBJ2-7, with D possibly TRBD2 on 6 matching bases. This CDR3 spans 14 amino acids. Germline V gene data show CDR1 as GTSNPN and CDR2 as SVGIG (reference sequence). V was pared by 0 bases and J by 0 bases, with 9 bases between. CDR3 sequence reads: CAWSVGGPSYEQYF. CDR3 sequence (DNA): TGTGCCTGGAGTGTCGGGGGTCCCTCCTACGAGCAGTACTTC.

The chain links TRBV19 to TRBJ2-7, with 9 bases fitting TRBD2. The CDR3 is 15 amino acids. The trim removed 4 bases at V and 2 bases at J, leaving 6 bases unmatched. The germline CDR1 and CDR2 sequences are LNHDA and SQIVND (reference sequence). In DNA, the CDR3 is TGTGCCAGTAGTAAGGGAGCGGGGGGACCCTACGAGCAGTACTTC. It encodes CASSKGAGGPYEQYF.

The V gene is TRBV25-1, the J gene TRBJ1-3; weak D call: TRBD1 (5 bases). The V gene lost 2 bases and the J gene lost 2 bases, with 10 bases spanning the gap. The germline gives CDR1 MGHDK, CDR2 SYGVNS. The CDR3 is made up of 15 amino acids. The CDR3, as DNA: TGTGCCAGCAGTGAAGACCGCAGGGCTGGAAACACCATATATTTT. Its protein is CASSEDRRAGNTIYF.

The chain links TRBV7-8 to TRBJ2-1; D ambiguous. The CDR3 consists of 16 residues. The germline V and J ends were trimmed by 5 bases and 7 bases, with 21 bases remaining between them. From germline, CDR1 is SGHVS and CDR2 FQNEAQ. The CDR3 bases are TGTGCCAGCAGCGCAACAACCCGGGTCTATGGGAATGAGCAGTTCTTC. This translates into CASSATTRVYGNEQFF.

The V gene is TRBV20-1, the J gene TRBJ2-7, with D perhaps TRBD1 (6 bases). The V end was cut by 3 bases, the J end by 3 bases, with 15 bases between. Per germline, CDR1 DFQATT and CDR2 SNEGSKA (reference sequence). The CDR3 length is 14 residues. CDR3 sequence: CSASFPGANYEQYF. The CDR3 bases are TGCAGTGCTAGTTTCCCAGGGGCAAACTACGAGCAGTACTTC.

The gene calls are TRBV19 and TRBJ2-1; 9 bases are shared with TRBD1. CDR1 and CDR2 from the germline V gene are LNHDA and SQIVND (reference sequence). The CDR3 is made up of 15 amino acids. J gave up 8 bases and V 7 bases, and 12 bases lay outside the gene matches. The CDR3 loop reads CASTSPGTGRHEQFF. The CDR3 DNA follows: TGTGCCAGTACATCTCCCGGGACAGGGAGGCATGAGCAGTTCTTC.

CDR3 DNA sequence: TGTGCCAGCAGCTTAGCGCCCCCCATCGAGACCCAGTACTTC. This gives the protein CASSLAPPIETQYF. The V and J genes are TRBV7-2 and TRBJ2-5; D is uncertain. Germline CDR1 and CDR2: SGHTA and FQGNSA. Trimming shortened V by 0 bases and J by 5 bases, and 10 bases separated the two germline ends. The length of the CDR3 is 14 residues.

In this sample, this clone turned up once. V usage is TRBV7-8 and J usage is TRBJ2-3; D perhaps matches TRBD2 (5 bases). CDR3 length equals 16 residues. Germline loops: CDR1 SGHVS, CDR2 FQNEAQ. Trimming took 1 base from V and 1 from J, leaving 12 bases between them. The CDR3 loop reads CASSLELAGGTDTQYF. CDR3 nucleotide sequence: TGTGCCAGCAGCTTAGAACTCGCCGGGGGCACAGATACGCAGTATTTT.